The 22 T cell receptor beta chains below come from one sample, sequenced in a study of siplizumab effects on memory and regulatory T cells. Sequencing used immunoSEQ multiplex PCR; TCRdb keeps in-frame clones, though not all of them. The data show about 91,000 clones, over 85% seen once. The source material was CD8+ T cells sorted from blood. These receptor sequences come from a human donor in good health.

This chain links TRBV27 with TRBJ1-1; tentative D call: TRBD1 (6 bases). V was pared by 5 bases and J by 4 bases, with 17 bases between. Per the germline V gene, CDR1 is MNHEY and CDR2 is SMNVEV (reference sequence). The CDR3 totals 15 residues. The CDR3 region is CASSNRDGPATEAFF. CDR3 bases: TGTGCCAGCAGTAACAGGGACGGCCCGGCCACTGAAGCTTTCTTT.

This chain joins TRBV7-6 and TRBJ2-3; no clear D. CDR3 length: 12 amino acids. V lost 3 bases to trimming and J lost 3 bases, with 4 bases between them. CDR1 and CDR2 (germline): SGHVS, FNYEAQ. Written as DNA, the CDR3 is TGTGCCAGCAGCTTTATGACAGATACGCAGTATTTT. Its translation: CASSFMTDTQYF.

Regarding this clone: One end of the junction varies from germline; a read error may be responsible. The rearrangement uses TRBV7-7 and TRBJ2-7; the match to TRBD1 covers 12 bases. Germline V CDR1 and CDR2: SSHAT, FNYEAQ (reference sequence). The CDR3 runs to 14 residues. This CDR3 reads CASSPGTGGIEQYF. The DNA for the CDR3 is TGTGCTAGCAGCCCCGGGACAGGGGGCATCGAGCAGTACTTC.

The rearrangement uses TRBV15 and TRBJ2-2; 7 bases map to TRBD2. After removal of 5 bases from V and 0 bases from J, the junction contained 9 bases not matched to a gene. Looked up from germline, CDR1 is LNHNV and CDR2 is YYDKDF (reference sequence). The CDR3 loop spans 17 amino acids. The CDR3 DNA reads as TGTGCCACCAGCGGGGAGGGAAGCGGGACGAACACCGGGGAGCTGTTTTTT. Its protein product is CATSGEGSGTNTGELFF.

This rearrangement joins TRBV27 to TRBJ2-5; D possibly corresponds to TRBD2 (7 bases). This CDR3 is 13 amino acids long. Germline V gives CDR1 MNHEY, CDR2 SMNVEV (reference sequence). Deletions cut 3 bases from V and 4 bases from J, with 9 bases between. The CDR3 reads CASSFAGAETQYF. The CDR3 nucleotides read TGTGCCAGCAGTTTTGCGGGGGCAGAGACCCAGTACTTC.

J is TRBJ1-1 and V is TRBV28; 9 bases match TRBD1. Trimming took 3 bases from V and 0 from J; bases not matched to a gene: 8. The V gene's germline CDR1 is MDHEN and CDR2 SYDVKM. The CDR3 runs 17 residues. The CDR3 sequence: CASSLIQQGAMNTEAFF. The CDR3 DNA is TGTGCCAGCAGTTTGATTCAACAGGGGGCAATGAACACTGAAGCTTTCTTT.

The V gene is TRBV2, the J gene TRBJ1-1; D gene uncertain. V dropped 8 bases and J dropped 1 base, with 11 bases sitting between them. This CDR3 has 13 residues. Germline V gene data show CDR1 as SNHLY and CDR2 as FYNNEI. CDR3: CASLDGRNTEAFF. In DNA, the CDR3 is TGTGCCAGCCTAGACGGACGGAACACTGAAGCTTTCTTT.

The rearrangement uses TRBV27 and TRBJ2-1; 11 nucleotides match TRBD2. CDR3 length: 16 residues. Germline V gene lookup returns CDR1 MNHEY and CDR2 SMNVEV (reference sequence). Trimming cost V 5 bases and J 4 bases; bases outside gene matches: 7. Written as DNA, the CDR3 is TGTGCCAGCAGTCTAGACACTAGCGGGAGATACAATGAGCAGTTCTTC. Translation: CASSLDTSGRYNEQFF.

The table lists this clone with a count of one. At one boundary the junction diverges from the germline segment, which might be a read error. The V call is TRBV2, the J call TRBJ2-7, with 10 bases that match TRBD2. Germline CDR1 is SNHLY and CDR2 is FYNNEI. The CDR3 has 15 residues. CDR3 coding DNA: TGTGCCAGCAGGGAAGAAGCGGGGGGGCACTACGAGCAGTACTTC. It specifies CASREEAGGHYEQYF.

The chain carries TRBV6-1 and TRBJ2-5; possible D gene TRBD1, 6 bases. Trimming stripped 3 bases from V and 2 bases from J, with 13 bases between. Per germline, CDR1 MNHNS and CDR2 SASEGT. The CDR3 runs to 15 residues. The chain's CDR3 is CASSDTTGTQETQYF. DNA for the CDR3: TGTGCCAGCAGTGATACGACAGGTACTCAAGAGACCCAGTACTTC.

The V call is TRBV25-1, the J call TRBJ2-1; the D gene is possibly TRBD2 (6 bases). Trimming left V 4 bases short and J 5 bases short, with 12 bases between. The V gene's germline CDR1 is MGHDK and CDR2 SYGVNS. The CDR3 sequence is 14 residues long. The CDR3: CASSGLAIHNEQFF. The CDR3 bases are TGTGCCAGCAGTGGCCTAGCGATACACAATGAGCAGTTCTTC.

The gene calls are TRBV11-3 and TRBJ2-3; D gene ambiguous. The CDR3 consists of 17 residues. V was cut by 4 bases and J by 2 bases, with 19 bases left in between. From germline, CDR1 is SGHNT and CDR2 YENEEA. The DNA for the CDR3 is TGTGCCAGCAGCTCCCGCCGACTCCGTTCCTTCACAGATACGCAGTATTTT. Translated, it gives CASSSRRLRSFTDTQYF.

This CDR3 is CASSSEGGHETQYF. The CDR3, as DNA: TGTGCCAGCAGTTCTGAGGGGGGGCATGAGACCCAGTACTTC. The chain employs TRBV27 and TRBJ2-5; D is perhaps TRBD2 (7 bases). The CDR3 length is 14 residues. Germline V gene data show CDR1 as MNHEY and CDR2 as SMNVEV (reference sequence). V lost 4 bases and J 5 bases, leaving 14 bases between the germline ends.

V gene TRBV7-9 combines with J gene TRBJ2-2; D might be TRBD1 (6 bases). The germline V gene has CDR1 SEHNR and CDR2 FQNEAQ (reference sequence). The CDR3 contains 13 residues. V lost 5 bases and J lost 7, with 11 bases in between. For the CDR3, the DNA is TGTGCCAGCAGCAGTACAGGGAACGGGGAGCTGTTTTTT. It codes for CASSSTGNGELFF.

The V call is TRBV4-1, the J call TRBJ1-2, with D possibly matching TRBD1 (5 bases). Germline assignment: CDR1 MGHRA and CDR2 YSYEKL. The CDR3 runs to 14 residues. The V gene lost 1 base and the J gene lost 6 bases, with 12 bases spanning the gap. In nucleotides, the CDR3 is TGCGCCAGCAGCCAAGTGGGGGTGGCGGATGGCTACACCTTC. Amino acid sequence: CASSQVGVADGYTF.

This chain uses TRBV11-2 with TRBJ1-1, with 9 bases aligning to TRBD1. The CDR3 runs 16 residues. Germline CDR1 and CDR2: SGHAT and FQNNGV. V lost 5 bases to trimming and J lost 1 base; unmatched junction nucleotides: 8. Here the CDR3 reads CASSRGGTGRNTEAFF. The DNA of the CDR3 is TGTGCCAGCAGCAGAGGGGGGACAGGGAGGAACACTGAAGCTTTCTTT.

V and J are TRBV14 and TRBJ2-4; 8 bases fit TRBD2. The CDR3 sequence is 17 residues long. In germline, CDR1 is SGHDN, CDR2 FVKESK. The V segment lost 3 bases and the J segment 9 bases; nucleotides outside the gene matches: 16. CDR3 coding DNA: TGTGCCAGCAGCCATAAACATTCGGAGGCCCGGGGGGGCATTCAGTACTTC. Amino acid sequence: CASSHKHSEARGGIQYF.

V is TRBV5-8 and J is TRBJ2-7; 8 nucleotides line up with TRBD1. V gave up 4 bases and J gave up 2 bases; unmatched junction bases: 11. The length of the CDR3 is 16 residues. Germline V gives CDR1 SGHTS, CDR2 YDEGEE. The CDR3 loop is CASSGMDRAPPYEQYF. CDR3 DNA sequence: TGTGCCAGCAGCGGTATGGACAGGGCGCCCCCCTACGAGCAGTACTTC.

The CDR3 sequence: CASSQVEDNEQFF. The DNA for the CDR3 is TGCGCCAGCAGCCAAGTGGAGGACAATGAGCAGTTCTTC. This rearrangement joins TRBV4-1 to TRBJ2-1, with D perhaps TRBD2 (5 bases). V was shortened by 1 base and J by 5 bases, with 6 bases between the two germline ends. In germline, CDR1 is MGHRA, CDR2 YSYEKL. This CDR3 has 13 residues.

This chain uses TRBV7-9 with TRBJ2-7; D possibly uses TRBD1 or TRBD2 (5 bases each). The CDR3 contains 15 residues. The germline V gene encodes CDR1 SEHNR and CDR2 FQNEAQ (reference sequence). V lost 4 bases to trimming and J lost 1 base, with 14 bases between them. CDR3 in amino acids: CASSSGRDGSYEQYF. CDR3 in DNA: TGTGCCAGCAGCTCTGGTCGGGACGGATCCTACGAGCAGTACTTC.

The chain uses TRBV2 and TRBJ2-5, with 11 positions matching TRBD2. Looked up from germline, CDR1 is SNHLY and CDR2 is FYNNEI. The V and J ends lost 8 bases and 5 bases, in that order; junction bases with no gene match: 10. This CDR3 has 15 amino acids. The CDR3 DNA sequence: TGTGCCAGCGAGGGTTCTAGCGGGAGGTTGGAGACCCAGTACTTC. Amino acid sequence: CASEGSSGRLETQYF.

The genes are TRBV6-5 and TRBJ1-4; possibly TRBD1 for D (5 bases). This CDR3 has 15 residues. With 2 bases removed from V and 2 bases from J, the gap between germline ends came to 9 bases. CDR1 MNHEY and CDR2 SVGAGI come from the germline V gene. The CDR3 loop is CASSYGGGTNEKLFF. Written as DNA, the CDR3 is TGTGCCAGCAGTTACGGGGGGGGTACTAATGAAAAACTGTTTTTT.